Shown below are 10 T cell receptor beta chains from a single sample sequenced in a study of beta chain features in type 1 diabetes. Findings of the study overall: Shorter TCRB CDR3s, moderately but significantly so, marked every one of the four CD4+ subsets in Type 1 diabetes patients.

Their target antigens are unknown. Investigators reverse transcribed all isolated RNA, so they sequenced expressed TCRB transcripts. TCRdb's table, derived via immunoSEQ multiplex PCR, lists solely in-frame clones and lacks some. The repertoire holds some 150,000 clones, with about 10% as singletons. The sequenced sample consisted of central memory CD4+ T cells from blood. Receptor source: a woman aged 25 to 39 with type 1 diabetes.

This clone was recorded a few times. J is TRBJ2-3 and V is TRBV30, with D possibly TRBD1 on 5 matching bases. This CDR3 is built from 14 residues. Trimming shortened V by 3 bases and J by 2 bases, and 12 bases separated the two germline ends. The germline V gene has CDR1 GTSNPN and CDR2 SVGIG (reference sequence). The CDR3, as DNA: TGTGCCTGGAGAGGGGCCATTTTCACAGATACGCAGTATTTT. As protein: CAWRGAIFTDTQYF.

This clone was counted between two and nine times. V gene TRBV18 combines with J gene TRBJ2-2; 8 nucleotides agree with TRBD1. Germline values: CDR1 KGHSH, CDR2 LQKENI. V shed 5 bases and J 1 base; nucleotides not matched to a gene: 3. The CDR3 has 15 amino acids. The CDR3 DNA reads as TGTGCCAGCTCAGCAGGGACAGGGAACACCGGGGAGCTGTTTTTT. Its translation: CASSAGTGNTGELFF.

The V call is TRBV30, the J call TRBJ2-1, with a tentative D call TRBD2 (6 bases). Germline CDR1 is GTSNPN and CDR2 is SVGIG (reference sequence). Trimming shortened V by 0 bases and J by 8 bases, and 8 bases separated the two germline ends. The CDR3 runs to 12 residues. CDR3 sequence (DNA): TGTGCCTGGAGTGTCCAGCGGGATGAGCAGTTCTTC. Its protein is CAWSVQRDEQFF.

The V call is TRBV18, the J call TRBJ1-2; a weak D match, TRBD1 (5 bases). The CDR3 sequence is 14 residues long. Trimming stripped 1 base from V and 0 bases from J, with 6 bases between. Germline V gene sequence: CDR1 KGHSH, CDR2 LQKENI. The CDR3 DNA is TGTGCCAGCTCACCACGGGGCTCTAACTATGGCTACACCTTC. This gives the protein CASSPRGSNYGYTF. The full variable domain, in which reference TRBV18 and TRBJ1-2 provide the parts outside the CDR3, is NAGVMQNPRHLVRRRGQEARLRCSPMKGHSHVYWYRQLPEEGLKFMVYLQKENIIDESGMPKERFSAEFPKEGPSILRIQQVVRGDSAAYFCASSPRGSNYGYTFGSGTRLTVV.

This clone occurred a few times. The CDR3 protein is CASSPRDLGDEQYF. Here the CDR3 DNA reads TGTGCCAGTAGCCCCCGGGACTTAGGCGACGAGCAGTACTTC. The genes are TRBV19 and TRBJ2-7, with TRBD2 as a possible D gene (6 bases). The germline V and J ends were trimmed by 6 bases and 5 bases, with 17 bases remaining between them. CDR1 is LNHDA, CDR2 SQIVND, per germline (reference sequence). The CDR3 is made up of 14 amino acids.

This clone was seen only a few times. The chain is built from TRBV5-1 and TRBJ2-2, with 8 bases lining up with TRBD1. Germline V gives CDR1 SGHRS, CDR2 YFSETQ. The CDR3 loop spans 15 amino acids. V lost 4 bases, J lost 2 bases, and 4 bases stayed unmatched. CDR3 protein: CASSRDRPNTGELFF. As DNA, the CDR3 is TGCGCCAGCAGCCGGGACAGGCCTAACACCGGGGAGCTGTTTTTT.

The chain is built from TRBV28 and TRBJ2-7; unclear D gene. The ends were cut back, 4 bases at V and 2 bases at J, with 3 bases in the middle. The CDR3 loop spans 11 amino acids. Germline V gives CDR1 MDHEN, CDR2 SYDVKM. The CDR3 DNA sequence: TGTGCCAGCAGTTCTCCCTACGAGCAGTACTTC. Protein sequence: CASSSPYEQYF.

The CDR3 sequence is CASSQAGPSTDTQYF. The CDR3 DNA follows: TGTGCCAGCAGCCAAGCGGGTCCTAGCACAGATACGCAGTATTTT. This rearrangement joins TRBV5-4 to TRBJ2-3; perhaps TRBD2 as D (6 bases). The CDR3 is made up of 15 amino acids. The V end was cut by 4 bases, the J end by 0 bases, with 12 bases between. CDR1 is SGHNT and CDR2 is YYREEE in the germline V gene (reference sequence).

This clone was seen a few times. This chain joins TRBV7-3 and TRBJ2-1; TRBD2 matches at 10 bases. V dropped 2 bases and J dropped 7; count of bases not matched to a gene: 8. Germline values: CDR1 SGHTA, CDR2 FQGTGA. The CDR3 runs to 16 residues. CDR3 DNA sequence: TGTGCCAGCAGCTTAGGATCTAGCGGGGGATGGAATGAGCAGTTCTTC. This translates into CASSLGSSGGWNEQFF.

This clone was counted a few times. The chain combines TRBV5-1 with TRBJ2-1, with TRBD2 identical over 7 bases. Germline V gene data show CDR1 as SGHRS and CDR2 as YFSETQ. The CDR3 length is 15 residues. V lost 0 bases to trimming and J lost 1 base; unmatched junction nucleotides: 1. The CDR3 spells CASSLEAGSYNEQFF. Written as DNA, the CDR3 is TGCGCCAGCAGCTTGGAAGCGGGATCCTACAATGAGCAGTTCTTC.